A selection of T cell receptor beta chains follows, all from one sample in a study of shared T cell receptors in the human thymus. Only in-frame clones appear in the TCRdb table, and some are missing; sequencing was by immunoSEQ multiplex PCR. The sample consists of 500,000 to 750,000 clones, 85% to 90% of them appearing once. These data were also reused for a study on human thymus T cells.

The sample taken for sequencing was thymocytes. These receptors were obtained from a boy in the first two years of life with a congenital heart defect. Each CDR3 is given with its conserved first and last residue. The D gene is left open where the match is weak. Rows give clone size only sometimes, using once, few, many, or a class for an expanded clone.

V	size	D	J	CDR3	DNA
TRBV27	.	.	TRBJ2-1	CASSSLLTESSYNEQFF	TGTGCCAGCAGTTCCCTGTTAACAGAGAGCTCCTACAATGAGCAGTTCTTC
TRBV4-3	.	TRBD2	TRBJ2-1	CASRHSSGRLLNNEQFF	TGCGCCAGCAGGCATTCTAGCGGGAGGCTATTGAACAATGAGCAGTTCTTC
TRBV1	once	.	TRBJ1-1	CTSSQVHRTNTEAFF	TGCACCAGCAGCCAAGTTCACAGGACGAACACTGAAGCTTTCTTT
TRBV10-3	.	TRBD2	TRBJ2-5	CAIRPGLEETQYF	TGTGCCATCAGACCCGGACTAGAGGAGACCCAGTACTTC
TRBV5-4	.	.	TRBJ1-2	CASSSSPPQGRIYGYTF	TGTGCCAGCAGCTCCAGCCCCCCACAGGGAAGGATCTATGGCTACACCTTC
TRBV9	once	TRBD2	TRBJ2-7	CASSVGGTSGKEQYF	TGTGCCAGCAGCGTAGGAGGGACTAGCGGGAAAGAGCAGTACTTC
TRBV28	.	TRBD1	TRBJ2-7	CASSSRQGAINEQYF	TGTGCCAGCAGTTCCAGACAGGGGGCGATTAACGAGCAGTACTTC
TRBV7-9	.	.	TRBJ2-7	CASRAPRGPSSYEQYF	TGTGCCAGCAGGGCTCCCAGGGGACCCAGCTCCTACGAGCAGTACTTC
TRBV29-1	.	TRBD1	TRBJ2-7	CSVVYPPGGYSYEQYF	TGCAGCGTTGTGTATCCCCCAGGGGGCTACTCCTACGAGCAGTACTTC
TRBV29-1	.	.	TRBJ1-1	CSVGQPRGRGNTEAFF	TGCAGCGTCGGACAGCCAAGGGGAAGAGGGAACACTGAAGCTTTCTTT
TRBV12-2	.	.	TRBJ2-2	CASRFSTGTGELFF	TGTGCAAGTCGCTTTTCGACAGGGACCGGGGAGCTGTTTTTT
TRBV13	.	TRBD1	TRBJ1-1	CASSCRQGNTEAFF	TGTGCCAGCAGCTGCAGACAGGGGAACACTGAAGCTTTCTTT
TRBV7-3	.	.	TRBJ2-1	CASSLNIFSYNEQFF	TGTGCCAGCAGCTTAAACATTTTCTCCTACAATGAGCAGTTCTTC
TRBV27	.	.	TRBJ1-1	CASSLLGTFLLQQGRNTEAFF	TGTGCCAGCAGTTTGTTAGGAACATTTTTACTACAACAGGGAAGGAACACTGAAGCTTTCTTT
TRBV4-2	once	.	TRBJ1-4	CASRGPATNEKLFF	TGTGCCAGCAGGGGCCCTGCAACTAATGAAAAACTGTTTTTT
TRBV19	.	.	TRBJ1-4	CASAGRTNEKLFF	TGTGCCAGCGCGGGGAGAACTAATGAAAAACTGTTTTTT
TRBV7-6	.	TRBD2	TRBJ2-7	CASSPKKELREGPKVYEQYF	TGTGCCAGCAGCCCGAAAAAGGAGTTACGGGAGGGCCCGAAGGTCTACGAGCAGTACTTC
TRBV27	once	TRBD2	TRBJ2-3	CASSPLAGGAGDTQYF	TGTGCCAGCAGTCCCCTAGCGGGAGGGGCAGGGGATACGCAGTATTTT
TRBV4-3	once	.	TRBJ1-4	CASSQEGRDGWEKLFF	TGCGCCAGCAGCCAAGAGGGGAGGGACGGATGGGAAAAACTGTTTTTT
TRBV14	.	TRBD2	TRBJ2-1	CASSLTSGSAKENEQFF	TGTGCCAGCAGCCTAACTAGCGGGAGTGCAAAGGAGAATGAGCAGTTCTTC
TRBV19	.	TRBD2	TRBJ2-1	CASSVDGLAGEGGNEQFF	TGTGCCAGTAGTGTCGATGGACTAGCGGGAGAAGGGGGCAATGAGCAGTTCTTC
TRBV18	once	TRBD1	TRBJ1-4	CASSPPEGQLNEKLFF	TGTGCCAGCTCACCACCGGAGGGACAGCTAAATGAAAAACTGTTTTTT
TRBV11-2	.	TRBD1	TRBJ2-7	CASSFTPDRVIYEQYF	TGTGCCAGCAGCTTCACCCCGGACAGGGTGATCTACGAGCAGTACTTC
TRBV28	.	.	TRBJ2-1	CASSIDLMSSYNEQFF	TGTGCCAGCAGTATAGACTTGATGAGCTCCTACAATGAGCAGTTCTTC
TRBV27	few	TRBD1	TRBJ1-4	CASSPTPSGTGVLATNEKLFF	TGTGCCAGCAGCCCCACCCCCTCCGGGACAGGTGTTCTTGCAACTAATGAAAAACTGTTTTTT
TRBV6-4	.	TRBD2	TRBJ2-1	CASRGGDNEQFF	TGTGCCAGCAGGGGGGGGGACAATGAGCAGTTCTTC
TRBV4-3	.	TRBD2	TRBJ2-3	CASSQDLGLAAPSSQYF	TGCGCCAGCAGCCAAGATCTTGGGCTAGCGGCACCGTCTTCGCAGTATTTT
TRBV28	.	TRBD1	TRBJ1-2	CASSLPGQGTNGYTF	TGTGCCAGCAGTCTCCCGGGACAGGGGACCAATGGCTACACCTTC
TRBV14	.	TRBD1	TRBJ1-1	CASSRDRDANTEAFF	TGTGCCAGCAGCCGGGACAGGGATGCTAACACTGAAGCTTTCTTT
TRBV7-2	.	.	TRBJ2-7	CASSLVGRPYEQYF	TGTGCCAGCAGCTTAGTGGGGCGCCCCTACGAGCAGTACTTC
TRBV10-2	.	TRBD2	TRBJ2-7	CASSAWLAGVRGEQYF	TGCGCCAGCAGTGCTTGGCTAGCGGGAGTCCGGGGCGAGCAGTACTTC
TRBV2	.	TRBD2	TRBJ2-4	CASSETSGKAKNIQYF	TGTGCCAGCAGCGAGACTAGCGGGAAAGCCAAAAACATTCAGTACTTC
TRBV20-1	few	.	TRBJ2-7	CSASPGDRQYF	TGCAGTGCCAGCCCAGGGGATCGGCAGTACTTC
TRBV6-6	.	TRBD1	TRBJ1-2	CASSYSLQGGTGYTF	TGTGCCAGCAGTTACTCCCTACAGGGGGGCACAGGCTACACCTTC
TRBV18	.	TRBD2	TRBJ2-1	CASSPPDSGRIRNEQFF	TGTGCCAGCTCACCACCGGATAGCGGGAGGATAAGGAATGAGCAGTTCTTC
TRBV19	.	TRBD2	TRBJ2-7	CASSKGLVTYEQYF	TGTGCCAGCTCAAAAGGACTAGTTACCTACGAGCAGTACTTC
TRBV5-6	.	.	TRBJ1-4	CASSPGSGGSEKLFF	TGTGCCAGCAGCCCCGGATCGGGGGGGAGTGAAAAACTGTTTTTT
TRBV14	.	.	TRBJ2-3	CASSQWRAGGSTDTQYF	TGTGCCAGCAGCCAATGGCGGGCAGGGGGGTCGACAGATACGCAGTATTTT
TRBV7-9	few	TRBD1	TRBJ2-2	CASSYPGQAATGELFF	TGTGCCAGCAGCTACCCGGGACAGGCAGCCACCGGGGAGCTGTTTTTT
TRBV5-1	.	TRBD2	TRBJ2-1	CASSLEGLAANEQFF	TGCGCCAGCAGCTTGGAGGGACTAGCGGCCAATGAGCAGTTCTTC
TRBV10-3	.	.	TRBJ1-1	CAISDFRANTEAFF	TGTGCCATCAGTGATTTTCGAGCGAACACTGAAGCTTTCTTT
TRBV12-5	.	.	TRBJ1-1	CASDSQGRVVTEAFF	TGTGCTAGTGATTCGCAGGGGAGGGTGGTCACTGAAGCTTTCTTT
TRBV7-9	once	.	TRBJ1-2	CASSLPNRPGLTDYGYTF	TGTGCCAGCAGCTTACCCAATAGGCCGGGGTTGACTGACTATGGCTACACCTTC
TRBV30	.	.	TRBJ2-3	CAWSPRDQGLPDTQYF	TGTGCCTGGAGTCCCCGAGATCAGGGGTTGCCAGATACGCAGTATTTT
TRBV5-4	.	.	TRBJ1-4	CASSPPDSGSRRTNEKLFF	TGTGCCAGCAGCCCACCAGATTCAGGGTCCCGTAGAACAAATGAAAAACTGTTTTTT
TRBV28	.	TRBD1	TRBJ1-1	CASTVRQGPEAFF	TGTGCCAGCACCGTTAGACAGGGGCCTGAAGCTTTCTTT
TRBV15	.	TRBD1	TRBJ1-2	CATSRGTGGYTF	TGTGCCACCAGCAGAGGGACAGGCGGCTACACCTTC
TRBV7-9	.	TRBD2	TRBJ2-7	CASSDSGTSPYEQYF	TGTGCCAGCAGCGATTCCGGGACTAGCCCCTACGAGCAGTACTTC
TRBV11-2	.	TRBD2	TRBJ2-7	CASSLENSGEPSYEQYF	TGTGCCAGCAGCCTTGAGAACAGCGGGGAACCCTCCTACGAGCAGTACTTC